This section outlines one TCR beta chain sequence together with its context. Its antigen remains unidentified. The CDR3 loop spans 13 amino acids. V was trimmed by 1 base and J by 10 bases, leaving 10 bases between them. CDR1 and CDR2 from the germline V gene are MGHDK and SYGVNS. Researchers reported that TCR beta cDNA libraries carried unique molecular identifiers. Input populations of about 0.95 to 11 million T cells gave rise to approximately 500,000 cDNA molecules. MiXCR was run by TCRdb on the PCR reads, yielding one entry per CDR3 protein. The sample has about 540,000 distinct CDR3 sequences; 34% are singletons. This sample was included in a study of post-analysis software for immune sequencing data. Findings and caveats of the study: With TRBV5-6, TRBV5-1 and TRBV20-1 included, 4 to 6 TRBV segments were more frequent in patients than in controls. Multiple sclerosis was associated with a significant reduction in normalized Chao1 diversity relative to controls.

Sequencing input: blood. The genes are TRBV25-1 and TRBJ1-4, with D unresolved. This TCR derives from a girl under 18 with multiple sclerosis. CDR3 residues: CASSESAARKLFF. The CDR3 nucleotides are TGTGCCAGCAGTGAATCGGCGGCTCGAAAACTGTTTTTT.